This TCR beta chain was sequenced for a study of T cell responses to AZD1222 COVID-19 vaccine. V dropped 7 bases and J dropped 2 bases, with 15 bases sitting between them. The CDR3 has 14 residues. Germline V gene lookup returns CDR1 MNHEY and CDR2 SMNVEV (reference sequence). Study results and caveats: White British ancestry dominated among donors, who included more females, and clonal diversity was possibly underestimated.

As regards this clone: The antigen remains unidentified.

Clones were read by immunoSEQ multiplex PCR, and TCRdb kept only the in-frame ones, dropping some. The data hold about 110,000 clones, with approximately 90% observed a single time. Specimen: peripheral blood, collected on day 0 of AZD1222 vaccination. The genes are TRBV27 and TRBJ2-7, with D possibly being TRBD2 (7 bases). This clonotype was obtained from an adult in good health. The CDR3 sequence: CASTRQAGAYEQYF. The DNA of the CDR3 is TGTGCCAGCACGCGACAGGCGGGAGCCTACGAGCAGTACTTC.